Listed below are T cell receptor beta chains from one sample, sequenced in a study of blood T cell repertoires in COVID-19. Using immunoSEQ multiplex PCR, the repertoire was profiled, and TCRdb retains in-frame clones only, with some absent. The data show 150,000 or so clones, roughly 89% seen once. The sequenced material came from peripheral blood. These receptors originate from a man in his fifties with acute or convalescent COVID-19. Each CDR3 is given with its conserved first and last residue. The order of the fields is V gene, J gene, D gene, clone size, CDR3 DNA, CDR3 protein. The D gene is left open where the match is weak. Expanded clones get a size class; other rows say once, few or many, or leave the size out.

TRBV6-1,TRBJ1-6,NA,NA,TGTGCCAGCAGTGATCAGTATAATTCACCCCTCCACTTT,CASSDQYNSPLHF
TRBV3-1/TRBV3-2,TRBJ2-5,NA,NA,TGTGCCAGCAGCCGCCGACTAGGAGAGACCCAGTACTTC,CASSRRLGETQYF
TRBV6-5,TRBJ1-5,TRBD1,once,TGTGCCAGCAGTTATGATTATACAGGGGGCTTTCAGCCCCAGCATTTT,CASSYDYTGGFQPQHF
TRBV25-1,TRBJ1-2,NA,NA,TGTGCCAGCAGTGATGGCCGGGGATATGGCTACACCTTC,CASSDGRGYGYTF
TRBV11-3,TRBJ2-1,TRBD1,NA,TGTGCCAGCAGCTTGGGGGACAGGGGTGGTCATGAGCAGTTCTTC,CASSLGDRGGHEQFF
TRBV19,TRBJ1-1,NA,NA,TGTGCCAGTAGAGAACAGGGAAGAGGGGTGAACACTGAAGCTTTCTTT,CASREQGRGVNTEAFF
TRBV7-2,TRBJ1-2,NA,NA,TGTGCCAGCTTGGATAGGCAGACAGGAAGCTATGGCTACACCTTC,CASLDRQTGSYGYTF
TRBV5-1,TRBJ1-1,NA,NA,TGCGCCAGCAGCCTCCTCAGACAGGTGACCGAAGCTTTCTTT,CASSLLRQVTEAFF
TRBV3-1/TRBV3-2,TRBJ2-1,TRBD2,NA,TGTGCCAGCAGCCAAGCCGGGACTAGCGGCAATGAGCAGTTCTTC,CASSQAGTSGNEQFF
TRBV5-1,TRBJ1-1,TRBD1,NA,TGCGCCCGCGGGGACAGGGGTTCCACTGAAGCTTTCTTT,CARGDRGSTEAFF
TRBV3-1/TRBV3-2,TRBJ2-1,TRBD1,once,TGTGCCAGCAGCCAAGGGACAGGGGGGATCAATGAGCAGTTCTTC,CASSQGTGGINEQFF
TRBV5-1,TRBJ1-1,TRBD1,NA,TGCGCCAGCGGGTGGACAGGGTCGAACACTGAAGCTTTCTTT,CASGWTGSNTEAFF
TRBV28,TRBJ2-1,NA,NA,TGTGCCAGCAGTTTGGCGGCCCCGGCCTCCTACAATGAGCAGTTCTTC,CASSLAAPASYNEQFF
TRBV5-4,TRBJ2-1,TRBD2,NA,TGTGCCAGCAGCGGCCGTGGGGCGGGAGAGTCCTACAATGAGCAGTTCTTC,CASSGRGAGESYNEQFF
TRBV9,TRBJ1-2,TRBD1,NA,TGTGCCAGCAGCGCAATGGGACAGCTAATACCCTATGGCTACACCTTC,CASSAMGQLIPYGYTF
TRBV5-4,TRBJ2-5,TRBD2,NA,TGTGCCAGCAGTTTACCTAGCGGGAGGGCCGGAGAGACCCAGTACTTC,CASSLPSGRAGETQYF
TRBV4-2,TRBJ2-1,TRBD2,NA,TGTGCCAGCAGCCAACGGACTAGCGGGGGCTTACCCTACAATGAGCAGTTCTTC,CASSQRTSGGLPYNEQFF
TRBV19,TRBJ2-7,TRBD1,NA,TGTGCCAGTAGTTTACAGGGGTTCAACGAGCAGTACTTC,CASSLQGFNEQYF
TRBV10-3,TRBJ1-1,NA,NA,TGTGCCATCTCGAATGACGGGGATACTGAAGCTTTCTTT,CAISNDGDTEAFF
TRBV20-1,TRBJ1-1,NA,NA,TGCAGTGCTAGTATCAGGGACACTGAAGCTTTCTTT,CSASIRDTEAFF
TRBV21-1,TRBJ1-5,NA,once,TGTGCCAGCAGCAAAGGGGAGGCCCAATATCAGCCCCAGCATTTT,CASSKGEAQYQPQHF
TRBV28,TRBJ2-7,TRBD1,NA,TGTTCGTCGTCCGGGACAGGGTCGTACGAGCAGTACTTC,CSSSGTGSYEQYF
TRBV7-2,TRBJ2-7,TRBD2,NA,TGTGCCAGCAGCTCCTCTGGGACTAGCGGAGCCCTGGAGCAGTACTTC,CASSSSGTSGALEQYF
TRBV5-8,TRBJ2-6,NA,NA,TGTGCCAGCAGCCTGAACCAGGGAAGGACCTCGGCTTTC,CASSLNQGRTSAF